These 29 T cell receptor beta chains originate from one sample sequenced in a study of T cells in localized non-small cell lung cancer. The table came from immunoSEQ multiplex PCR; TCRdb's copy has only in-frame clones and leaves some out. Found here are over a thousand clones, around a quarter of them singletons; the top ten hold about two fifths. Sequenced material: normal lung tissue next to the tumor, taken before any cancer treatment. These receptors came from a man aged 40-75 years with stage III lung adenocarcinoma.

J is TRBJ2-7 and V is TRBV11-3; 7 bases line up with TRBD1. Germline CDR1 is SGHNT and CDR2 is YENEEA. After removal of 3 bases from V and 3 bases from J, the junction contained 20 bases not matched to a gene. The CDR3 totals 19 residues. CDR3 DNA sequence: TGTGCCAGCAGCTTCACTTTTCGCAAATACAGGGGAAGGGGCTACGAGCAGTACTTC. Translating it yields CASSFTFRKYRGRGYEQYF.

Relative to its sample, this clone is medium-sized (0.01 to 0.1%). V and J are TRBV11-3 and TRBJ1-2; D remains unclear. From germline, CDR1 is SGHNT and CDR2 YENEEA. Trimming cost V 7 bases and J 1 base, with 13 bases left between them. CDR3 length: 14 residues. DNA of the CDR3: TGTGCCAGCACCCCGGCCGCCTTTAACTATGGCTACACCTTC. It encodes CASTPAAFNYGYTF.

This clone was observed a handful of times. The genes are TRBV6-8 and TRBJ2-7; D is ambiguous. Trimming stripped 6 bases from V and 2 bases from J, with 8 bases between. The CDR3 has 12 residues. In germline, CDR1 is MNHGY, CDR2 SAAAGT. In DNA form, the CDR3 reads TGTGCCAGCAGAAACGCCGCCTACGAGCAGTACGTC. Its protein is CASRNAAYEQYV.

This clone is large in the sample. The chain carries TRBV6-8 and TRBJ1-2; tentatively, D is TRBD1 (6 bases). Germline V gene data show CDR1 as MNHGY and CDR2 as SAAAGT. The ends were cut back, 4 bases at V and 5 bases at J, with 14 bases in the middle. CDR3 length: 14 amino acids. The CDR3 DNA is TGTGCCAGCAGTTTGGACAGCTCTCCTTATGGCTACACCTTC. Amino acids: CASSLDSSPYGYTF.

By share, this clone ranks as large. The CDR3 is CASSMAGTNVLTF. CDR3 bases: TGTGCCAGTAGTATGGCAGGGACCAACGTCCTGACTTTC. The chain recombines TRBV19 with TRBJ2-6; the D gene is possibly TRBD1 (5 bases). CDR1 LNHDA and CDR2 SQIVND come from the germline V gene (reference sequence). V was shortened by 3 bases and J by 8 bases, with 8 bases between the two germline ends. There are 13 residues in the CDR3. The full variable domain, in which reference TRBV19 and TRBJ2-6 provide the parts outside the CDR3, is DGGITQSPKYLFRKEGQNVTLSCEQNLNHDAMYWYRQDPGQGLRLIYYSQIVNDFQKGDIAEGYSVSREKKESFPLTVTSAQKNPTAFYLCASSMAGTNVLTFGAGSRLTVL.

The chain employs TRBV29-1 and TRBJ2-3, with D perhaps matching TRBD2 (6 bases). Germline CDR1 reads SQVTM; CDR2 reads ANQGSEA. V lost 7 bases and J 4 bases, leaving 18 bases between the germline ends. The CDR3 consists of 14 residues. The CDR3 sequence: CSAALGEVADTQYF. DNA for the CDR3: TGCAGCGCCGCCTTGGGGGAGGTGGCAGATACGCAGTATTTT.

The V gene is TRBV29-1, the J gene TRBJ1-1, with D unclear. Trimming removed 7 bases at V and 1 base at J, with 10 bases between. The CDR3 runs to 12 residues. CDR1 is SQVTM, CDR2 ANQGSEA, per germline. The CDR3 here is CSALRGNTEAFF. DNA for the CDR3: TGCAGCGCCCTCCGGGGGAACACTGAAGCTTTCTTT.

This clone was counted once. The rearrangement uses TRBV19 and TRBJ2-7; tentative D call: TRBD2 (7 bases). The CDR3 length is 17 residues. The germline gives CDR1 LNHDA, CDR2 SQIVND (reference sequence). The V and J ends lost 0 bases and 2 bases respectively, with 17 bases between them. Here the CDR3 DNA reads TGTGCCAGTAGTATAGATATTACGGGGGGCCCAACCTACGAGCAGTACTTC. Its protein product is CASSIDITGGPTYEQYF. Full variable domain (remainder filled in from reference TRBV19 and TRBJ2-7): DGGITQSPKYLFRKEGQNVTLSCEQNLNHDAMYWYRQDPGQGLRLIYYSQIVNDFQKGDIAEGYSVSREKKESFPLTVTSAQKNPTAFYLCASSIDITGGPTYEQYFGPGTRLTVT.

The chain couples TRBV6-8 to TRBJ1-5, with D possibly being TRBD1 (5 bases). This CDR3 is 19 amino acids long. Deletions cut 0 bases from V and 4 bases from J, with 22 bases between. Germline V gives CDR1 MNHGY, CDR2 SAAAGT. The CDR3 coding sequence is TGTGCCAGCAGTTACTCGAGTTGGGCCGCGGGGGTCGGTAATCAGCCCCAGCATTTT. Its translation: CASSYSSWAAGVGNQPQHF.

The chain links TRBV27 to TRBJ2-2; possibly TRBD1 for D (5 bases). Looked up from germline, CDR1 is MNHEY and CDR2 is SMNVEV (reference sequence). This CDR3 contains 16 residues. V was shortened by 1 base and J by 4 bases, with 13 bases between the two germline ends. CDR3 sequence reads: CASSLWGPMGTGELFF. CDR3 coding DNA: TGTGCCAGCAGTTTATGGGGCCCGATGGGCACCGGGGAGCTGTTTTTT.

This clone rates as medium-sized. The V call is TRBV11-3, the J call TRBJ2-7, with no clear D. The CDR3 length is 15 residues. Germline CDR1 is SGHNT and CDR2 is YENEEA. V lost 5 bases and J 2 bases, leaving 16 bases between the germline ends. CDR3 bases: TGTGCCAGCAGCCCCCCGGAGAGCCCAACCTACGAGCAGTACTTC. Translated, it gives CASSPPESPTYEQYF. The variable domain in full, with the rest retrieved from reference TRBV11-3 and TRBJ2-7, is EAGVVQSPRYKIIEKKQPVAFWCNPISGHNTLYWYLQNLGQGPELLIRYENEEAVDDSQLPKDRFSAERLKGVDSTLKIQPAELGDSAVYLCASSPPESPTYEQYFGPGTRLTVT.

The genes are TRBV19 and TRBJ1-5; D ambiguous. The CDR3 totals 14 residues. V was clipped by 9 bases and J by 3 bases, with 15 bases between them. From germline, CDR1 is LNHDA and CDR2 SQIVND (reference sequence). This CDR3 is CASKIQSSNQPQHF. The CDR3 region has the DNA TGTGCCAGCAAAATACAAAGTTCCAATCAGCCCCAGCATTTT. The entire variable domain, with the rest obtained from reference TRBV19 and TRBJ1-5, is as follows: DGGITQSPKYLFRKEGQNVTLSCEQNLNHDAMYWYRQDPGQGLRLIYYSQIVNDFQKGDIAEGYSVSREKKESFPLTVTSAQKNPTAFYLCASKIQSSNQPQHFGDGTRLSIL.

This clone appeared once. The genes are TRBV29-1 and TRBJ2-2; D is possibly TRBD1 or TRBD2 (5 bases each). The CDR3 spans 14 residues. Trimming took off 5 bases at V and 6 bases at J, with 16 bases between the two ends. Germline loops: CDR1 SQVTM, CDR2 ANQGSEA. The CDR3 DNA reads as TGCAGCGTTAGGGGTCCGGGGATCGCCGGGGAGCTGTTTTTT. It yields the protein CSVRGPGIAGELFF.

V usage is TRBV28 and J usage is TRBJ2-7; D gene unclear. This CDR3 spans 12 amino acids. CDR1 MDHEN and CDR2 SYDVKM come from the germline V gene. Trimming removed 6 bases at V and 3 bases at J, with 9 bases between. Here the CDR3 reads CASSPPLYEQYF. DNA for the CDR3: TGTGCCAGCAGCCCCCCCCTCTACGAGCAGTACTTC.

On this clone: Relative to the germline gene, one junction end is altered; a read error may explain this. The genes are TRBV11-3 and TRBJ1-1, with 8 nucleotides matching TRBD1. CDR1 and CDR2 (germline): SGHNT, YENEEA. CDR3 length equals 14 residues. The CDR3 is CASSVDRGNTEAFF. DNA for the CDR3: TGTGCCAGCAGCGTAGACAGGGGGAACACTGAAGCTTTCTTT. The whole variable domain, remainder taken from reference TRBV11-3 and TRBJ1-1, is EAGVVQSPRYKIIEKKQPVAFWCNPISGHNTLYWYLQNLGQGPELLIRYENEEAVDDSQLPKDRFSAERLKGVDSTLKIQPAELGDSAVYLCASSVDRGNTEAFFGQGTRLTVV.

By proportion, this clone is large (0.1 to 1%). The chain couples TRBV4-1 to TRBJ1-1, with 8 bases matching TRBD1. Germline V gene lookup returns CDR1 MGHRA and CDR2 YSYEKL. V was clipped by 2 bases and J by 0 bases; unmatched bases: 11. The CDR3 has 18 residues. The CDR3 nucleotides are TGCGCCAGCAGCCAACTAGGGACAGGTCGAGGATTGAACACTGAAGCTTTCTTT. This gives the protein CASSQLGTGRGLNTEAFF.

This clone has a single count. CDR3 bases: TGCGCCAGCAGTGAGTCAGGGGGAGCGTACGAGCAGTACGTC. It encodes CASSESGGAYEQYV. The chain combines TRBV10-2 with TRBJ2-7; maybe TRBD1 (6 bases). V was cut by 0 bases and J by 4 bases, with 10 bases left in between. The CDR3 is 14 amino acids. The germline CDR1 and CDR2 sequences are WSHSY and SAAADI.

This clone occurred a few times. V is TRBV10-3 and J is TRBJ1-5; D unclear. CDR1 and CDR2 from the germline V gene are ENHRY and SYGVKD. CDR3 length: 14 residues. Trimming removed 2 bases at V and 3 bases at J, with 8 bases between. For the CDR3, the DNA is TGTGCCATCAGTGAGGGATCCTACAATCAGCCCCAGCATTTT. It encodes CAISEGSYNQPQHF.

The chain employs TRBV14 and TRBJ1-6; weak D call: TRBD1 (6 bases). V was clipped by 2 bases and J by 10 bases, with 15 bases between them. The length of the CDR3 is 15 residues. Germline values: CDR1 SGHDN, CDR2 FVKESK. CDR3 DNA: TGTGCCAGCAGCCAATTCGGGGGGCCAAACTCACCCCTCCACTTT. It translates to CASSQFGGPNSPLHF.

A note on this clone: The sample has other DNA sequences that encode this CDR3 too. The chain couples TRBV14 to TRBJ1-6; D uncertain. V dropped 1 base and J dropped 1 base, with 5 bases sitting between them. Looked up from germline, CDR1 is SGHDN and CDR2 is FVKESK. The CDR3 covers 15 residues. DNA for the CDR3: TGTGCCAGCAGCCAAGGGGGTTCCTATAATTCACCCCTCCACTTT. As protein: CASSQGGSYNSPLHF.

This sequence joins TRBV2 and TRBJ2-3; D call uncertain. Germline CDR1 is SNHLY and CDR2 is FYNNEI. The CDR3 sequence is 15 residues long. Trimming removed 2 bases from V and 1 base from J, with 10 bases in between. Written as DNA, the CDR3 is TGTGCCAGCAGTGAACCGCGCTACGGCACAGATACGCAGTATTTT. Translating it yields CASSEPRYGTDTQYF.

This rearrangement joins TRBV19 to TRBJ2-2; D is perhaps TRBD2 (6 bases). V was cut by 3 bases and J by 4 bases, with 12 bases left in between. Looked up from germline, CDR1 is LNHDA and CDR2 is SQIVND (reference sequence). The CDR3 has 15 amino acids. For the CDR3, the DNA is TGTGCCAGTAGTATTGGGACTCTCCTCACCGGGGAGCTGTTTTTT. Amino acid sequence: CASSIGTLLTGELFF.

By its share, this clone is medium-sized. V usage is TRBV6-8 and J usage is TRBJ1-1; D call uncertain. CDR1 and CDR2 (germline): MNHGY, SAAAGT. Trimming removed 0 bases at V and 4 bases at J, with 12 bases between. The CDR3 runs 15 residues. The CDR3 DNA sequence: TGTGCCAGCAGTTACTCGAATGTTGGGGTCACTGAAGCTTTCTTT. Amino acids: CASSYSNVGVTEAFF.

The genes are TRBV6-8 and TRBJ1-6, with D hard to call. The CDR3 runs to 13 residues. Germline-derived CDR1 and CDR2 are MNHGY and SAAAGT. V lost 5 bases and J 10 bases, leaving 12 bases between the germline ends. The CDR3: CASSDLSGSPLHF. Here the CDR3 DNA reads TGTGCCAGCAGTGACCTCTCGGGGTCACCCCTCCACTTT.

This rearrangement joins TRBV19 to TRBJ1-1; 7 bases align to TRBD1. Unmatched junction bases numbered 13, after V lost 5 bases and J lost 4 bases. CDR3 length: 16 amino acids. CDR1 is LNHDA and CDR2 is SQIVND in the germline V gene (reference sequence). The DNA of the CDR3 is TGTGCCAGTAGTGCCGCCATCTGGGACAGAAGCACTGAAGCTTTCTTT. Translating gives CASSAAIWDRSTEAFF.

In this sample, this clone turned up a few times. This chain joins TRBV6-8 and TRBJ1-2; no definite D call. CDR3 length: 13 amino acids. Germline V gene lookup returns CDR1 MNHGY and CDR2 SAAAGT. The V end was cut by 6 bases, the J end by 6 bases, with 14 bases between. CDR3 in amino acids: CASREASGNGYTF. CDR3 nucleotide sequence: TGTGCCAGCAGAGAGGCGTCGGGGAATGGCTACACCTTC.

This clone has a handful of counts. The chain couples TRBV19 to TRBJ1-6; weak D call: TRBD1 (6 bases). CDR3 length: 15 amino acids. The germline V gene encodes CDR1 LNHDA and CDR2 SQIVND (reference sequence). V was clipped by 7 bases and J by 11 bases, with 21 bases between them. The CDR3 DNA follows: TGTGCCAGTAAAGACAACAGGGTTCTTATGACACCCCTCCACTTT. Translating gives CASKDNRVLMTPLHF.

V is TRBV19 and J is TRBJ2-3; no firm D call. V was shortened by 4 bases and J by 1 base, with 6 bases between the two germline ends. Germline CDR1 and CDR2: LNHDA and SQIVND (reference sequence). CDR3 length: 13 amino acids. The DNA of the CDR3 is TGTGCCAGTAGTACCTGGGGCACAGATACGCAGTATTTT. Its translation is CASSTWGTDTQYF.

This clone has only a few counts. This chain uses TRBV12-5 with TRBJ1-5; D might be TRBD1 (6 bases). Germline V gives CDR1 LGHNT, CDR2 FRNRAP. This CDR3 comprises 16 residues. CDR3 protein: CASTLRGGQDNQPQHF. CDR3 nucleotide sequence: TGTGCCAGCACCCTTCGAGGGGGTCAGGACAATCAGCCCCAGCATTTT.